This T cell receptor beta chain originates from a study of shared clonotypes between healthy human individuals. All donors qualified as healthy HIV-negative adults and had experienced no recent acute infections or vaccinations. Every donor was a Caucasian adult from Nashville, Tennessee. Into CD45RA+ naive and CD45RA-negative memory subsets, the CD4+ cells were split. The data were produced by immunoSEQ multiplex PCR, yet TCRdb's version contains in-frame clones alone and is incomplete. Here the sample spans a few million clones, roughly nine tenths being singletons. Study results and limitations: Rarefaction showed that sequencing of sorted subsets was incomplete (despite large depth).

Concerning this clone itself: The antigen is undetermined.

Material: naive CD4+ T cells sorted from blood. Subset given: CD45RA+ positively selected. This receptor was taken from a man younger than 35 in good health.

CDR3 coding DNA: TGTGCCAGCAGCTTGGTAGGGGTCACGGACTATGGCTACACCTTC. Amino acid sequence: CASSLVGVTDYGYTF. V gene TRBV5-4 combines with J gene TRBJ1-2; D might be TRBD1 (5 bases). The CDR3 covers 15 residues. V was shortened by 0 bases and J by 3 bases, with 12 bases between the two germline ends. CDR1 and CDR2 from the germline V gene are SGHNT and YYREEE (reference sequence). The whole variable domain, remainder taken from reference TRBV5-4 and TRBJ1-2, is ETGVTQSPTHLIKTRGQQVTLRCSSQSGHNTVSWYQQALGQGPQFIFQYYREEENGRGNFPPRFSGLQFPNYSSELNVNALELDDSALYLCASSLVGVTDYGYTFGSGTRLTVV.